Presented here are 13 T cell receptor beta chains from one specimen sequenced in a study of blood T cell repertoires in COVID-19. Method: immunoSEQ multiplex PCR; TCRdb's copy keeps in-frame clones and lacks some. In the table there are 150,000 or so clones, roughly 78% of which are singletons. The sample was peripheral blood. The receptors were sampled from a human donor with acute or convalescent COVID-19. The donor label of this sample is uncertain.

J is TRBJ1-1 and V is TRBV7-9; D not resolved. Per germline, CDR1 SEHNR and CDR2 FQNEAQ (reference sequence). CDR3 length: 14 residues. Trimming took off 3 bases at V and 3 bases at J, with 11 bases between the two ends. The CDR3: CASSFGGWDTEAFF. The CDR3 DNA reads as TGTGCCAGCAGCTTTGGAGGGTGGGACACTGAAGCTTTCTTT.

This clone was seen once. V usage is TRBV5-5 and J usage is TRBJ2-1; 9 bases map to TRBD1. Germline CDR1 SGHKS, CDR2 YYEKEE (reference sequence). V trimming: 4 bases; J trimming: 5 bases; junction bases outside the gene matches: 10. This CDR3 has 16 amino acids. CDR3 in amino acids: CASSMGLGQGNNEQFF. CDR3 nucleotide sequence: TGTGCCAGCAGCATGGGTTTGGGACAGGGCAACAATGAGCAGTTCTTC.

The chain joins TRBV3-1 (or the pseudogene TRBV3-2) to TRBJ1-1; D remains unclear. Trimming left V 6 bases short and J 11 bases short, with 16 bases between. CDR3 length: 12 amino acids. Per germline, CDR1 LGHDT and CDR2 YNNKEL (reference sequence). The DNA of the CDR3 is TGTGCCAGCAGTTACACCACCCAGGCGGCTTTCTTT. It is translated as CASSYTTQAAFF.

The chain uses TRBV6-6 and TRBJ1-6, with D unclear. V lost 6 bases to trimming and J lost 6 bases, with 15 bases between them. The V gene's germline CDR1 is MNHNY and CDR2 SVGAGI (reference sequence). This CDR3 has 15 amino acids. The CDR3 region has the DNA TGTGCCAGCAGACAAGGTCGGGAGCTTAATTCACCCCTCCACTTT. Amino acid sequence: CASRQGRELNSPLHF.

This clone was observed a handful of times. This rearrangement joins TRBV14 to TRBJ2-2, with no clear D. V was cut by 2 bases and J by 7 bases, with 5 bases left in between. The germline V gene encodes CDR1 SGHDN and CDR2 FVKESK. The CDR3 totals 12 residues. The CDR3 here is CASSQLNGELFF. The CDR3 region has the DNA TGTGCCAGCAGCCAACTAAACGGGGAGCTGTTTTTT.

CDR3 residues: CASSLPGTVRSEAFF. The CDR3 coding sequence is TGTGCCAGCAGCTTACCGGGGACAGTCCGGTCTGAAGCTTTCTTT. V and J are TRBV11-2 and TRBJ1-1; 7 bases fit TRBD1. The V gene end was trimmed by 2 bases and the J gene end by 6 bases; junction bases not matched to a gene: 9. The CDR3 spans 15 residues. The V gene's germline CDR1 is SGHAT and CDR2 FQNNGV.

V and J are TRBV6-5 and TRBJ2-7; possible D gene TRBD1, 6 bases. V gave up 6 bases and J gave up 3 bases, with 9 bases separating them. The CDR3 sequence is 12 residues long. Germline assignment: CDR1 MNHEY and CDR2 SVGAGI. This CDR3 reads CASSRDNYEQYF. CDR3 in DNA: TGTGCCAGCAGCCGGGACAACTACGAGCAGTACTTC.

This chain uses TRBV4-1 with TRBJ2-5; 9 positions agree with TRBD2. Losses at the gene ends were 4 bases for V and 3 bases for J; bases not matched to a gene: 9. Germline CDR1 MGHRA, CDR2 YSYEKL. The CDR3 runs 16 residues. The CDR3 DNA reads TGCGCCAGCAGCCCCTTAGCGGGGGCCGCAAAAGAGACCCAGTACTTC. Its protein is CASSPLAGAAKETQYF.

The V call is TRBV6-6, the J call TRBJ2-7; TRBD1 matches at 9 bases. CDR3 length: 14 residues. Germline loops: CDR1 MNHNY, CDR2 SVGAGI (reference sequence). V shed 8 bases and J 5 bases; nucleotides not matched to a gene: 10. The CDR3 nucleotides read TGTGCCAGCGGCGTACAGGGGGCTCTAAACGAGCAGTACTTC. Translating gives CASGVQGALNEQYF.

The chain combines TRBV13 with TRBJ1-2; tentative D call: TRBD1 (5 bases). The V gene lost 5 bases and the J gene lost 0 bases, with 19 bases spanning the gap. Germline CDR1 PRHDT, CDR2 FYEKMQ (reference sequence). This CDR3 has 17 residues. CDR3 protein: CASSRLAGGIPNYGYTF. The CDR3 nucleotides are TGTGCCAGCAGCCGGCTCGCGGGGGGAATACCTAACTATGGCTACACCTTC.

The chain combines TRBV6-5 with TRBJ1-5, with D possibly matching TRBD1 (6 bases). Trimming left V 6 bases short and J 0 bases short, with 12 bases between. CDR3 length equals 15 residues. In germline, CDR1 is MNHEY, CDR2 SVGAGI. The CDR3 DNA follows: TGTGCCAGCAGAAGACAGGTCAATAGCAATCAGCCCCAGCATTTT. Translated, it gives CASRRQVNSNQPQHF.

The chain joins TRBV4-2 to TRBJ1-5, with D possibly TRBD1 on 6 matching bases. Germline CDR1 is LGHNA and CDR2 is YNFKEQ. The CDR3 covers 14 residues. The germline V and J ends were trimmed by 3 bases and 5 bases, with 11 bases remaining between them. CDR3 nucleotide sequence: TGTGCCAGCAGCCAGTTCCCAGGGGATCAGCCCCAGCATTTT. It translates to CASSQFPGDQPQHF.

This sequence joins TRBV5-1 and TRBJ2-5; 8 nucleotides line up with TRBD1. J gave up 1 base and V 2 bases, and 4 bases lay outside the gene matches. The CDR3 sequence is 15 residues long. The germline gives CDR1 SGHRS, CDR2 YFSETQ. The CDR3 nucleotides are TGCGCCAGCAGCTTCGACAGGGGCGCCCAAGAGACCCAGTACTTC. Translated, it gives CASSFDRGAQETQYF.